This passage covers 15 T cell receptor beta chains from one sample sequenced in a study of T cell responses to AZD1222 COVID-19 vaccine. Clones were read by immunoSEQ multiplex PCR, and TCRdb kept only the in-frame ones, dropping some. Of approximately 200,000 clones listed, around 90% are singletons. The sequenced sample was peripheral blood, obtained on day 0 of AZD1222 vaccination. These receptors originate from an adult in good health.

The rearrangement uses TRBV7-9 and TRBJ1-1, with 8 bases fitting TRBD1. The trim removed 5 bases at V and 0 bases at J, leaving 8 bases unmatched. The CDR3 spans 16 residues. Germline CDR1 is SEHNR and CDR2 is FQNEAQ (reference sequence). The CDR3 sequence is CASSLPQGAMNTEAFF. DNA for the CDR3: TGTGCCAGCAGCCTTCCTCAGGGGGCTATGAACACTGAAGCTTTCTTT.

The chain links TRBV5-5 to TRBJ2-7; 8 nucleotides agree with TRBD2. Per the germline V gene, CDR1 is SGHKS and CDR2 is YYEKEE (reference sequence). V lost 0 bases and J lost 4; bases outside the gene matches: 3. This CDR3 is 14 amino acids long. Here the CDR3 reads CASSLEAGAYEQYF. Written as DNA, the CDR3 is TGTGCCAGCAGCTTGGAAGCGGGGGCGTACGAGCAGTACTTC.

V is TRBV19 and J is TRBJ1-2; D is perhaps TRBD1 (6 bases). There are 14 residues in the CDR3. The germline V gene has CDR1 LNHDA and CDR2 SQIVND (reference sequence). The V and J ends lost 9 bases and 4 bases respectively, with 18 bases between them. The CDR3 sequence is CASRPQGYGYGYTF. CDR3 bases: TGTGCCAGCAGGCCACAGGGTTATGGCTATGGCTACACCTTC.

The J gene is TRBJ1-2, the V gene TRBV21-1. TRBV21-1 is tagged as a pseudogene. The CDR3 loop spans 17 amino acids. CDR3 sequence: CASSTRDDATTPYGYTF. The CDR3, as DNA: TGTGCCAGCAGCACTCGGGACGACGCTACTACACCCTATGGCTACACCTTC.

This clone has just one count. V is TRBV7-9 and J is TRBJ1-4, with 7 bases matching TRBD1. The CDR3 consists of 15 residues. V gave up 5 bases and J gave up 7 bases; unmatched junction bases: 10. From germline, CDR1 is SEHNR and CDR2 FQNEAQ (reference sequence). CDR3 in amino acids: CASSPDRAGGEKLFF. The CDR3 bases are TGTGCCAGCAGCCCCGACAGGGCAGGGGGTGAAAAACTGTTTTTT. Variable domain in full (rest from reference TRBV7-9 and TRBJ1-4): DTGVSQNPRHKITKRGQNVTFRCDPISEHNRLYWYRQTLGQGPEFLTYFQNEAQLEKSRLLSDRFSAERPKGSFSTLEIQRTEQGDSAMYLCASSPDRAGGEKLFFGSGTQLSVL.

The chain carries TRBV30 and TRBJ1-5, with unresolved D. The CDR3 length is 14 residues. V lost 0 bases and J 4 bases, leaving 10 bases between the germline ends. Per germline, CDR1 GTSNPN and CDR2 SVGIG (reference sequence). The CDR3 here is CAWSVLGSNQPQHF. CDR3 bases: TGTGCCTGGAGTGTACTGGGGTCGAATCAGCCCCAGCATTTT. The variable domain in full, with the rest retrieved from reference TRBV30 and TRBJ1-5, is SQTIHQWPATLVQPVGSPLSLECTVEGTSNPNLYWYRQAAGRGLQLLFYSVGIGQISSEVPQNLSASRPQDRQFILSSKKLLLSDSGFYLCAWSVLGSNQPQHFGDGTRLSIL.

The chain recombines TRBV6-5 with TRBJ2-2, with TRBD1 matching 8 bases. J lost 3 bases, V lost 6 bases, and 6 bases had no gene match. The CDR3 covers 15 residues. Germline CDR1 reads MNHEY; CDR2 reads SVGAGI. CDR3 sequence: CASRATGAYTGELFF. In DNA form, the CDR3 reads TGTGCCAGCAGAGCGACAGGGGCCTACACCGGGGAGCTGTTTTTT.

The rearrangement links TRBV28 to TRBJ1-2; D unresolved. The V end lost 11 bases, the J end lost 7 bases, and 14 bases lay between the germline ends. Germline-derived CDR1 and CDR2 are MDHEN and SYDVKM. The CDR3 sequence is 11 residues long. DNA of the CDR3: TGTGCCTCCGGCAGACCGCGTGGCTACACCTTC. The encoded protein is CASGRPRGYTF.

The chain combines TRBV5-6 with TRBJ2-5, with 7 positions matching TRBD2. V shed 6 bases, J shed 2 bases, and the junction held 10 bases outside the gene matches. CDR1 SGHDT and CDR2 YYEEEE come from the germline V gene. This CDR3 spans 15 amino acids. The CDR3 spells CASIPRLAAQETQYF. The DNA for the CDR3 is TGTGCCAGCATCCCGCGGCTAGCGGCGCAAGAGACCCAGTACTTC.

The genes are TRBV3-1 (or the pseudogene TRBV3-2) and TRBJ1-1; D ambiguous. The germline CDR1 and CDR2 sequences are LGHDT and YNNKEL (reference sequence). V shed 1 base and J shed 3 bases, with 9 bases lying between them. The CDR3 loop spans 14 amino acids. Here the CDR3 DNA reads TGTGCCAGCAGCCAAGGACCGGTGGACACTGAAGCTTTCTTT. This codes for CASSQGPVDTEAFF.

The V call is TRBV4-1, the J call TRBJ2-7, with D possibly TRBD1 on 6 matching bases. Per the germline V gene, CDR1 is MGHRA and CDR2 is YSYEKL. The CDR3 has 16 amino acids. Between the trimmed V and J ends, which lost 1 base and 4 bases, there was a span of 17 bases. CDR3 in DNA: TGCGCCAGCAGCCAAGGGGCGGCCTATGGACAGTACGAGCAGTACTTC. Amino acids: CASSQGAAYGQYEQYF.

The chain recombines TRBV7-6 with TRBJ2-1; D uncertain. Germline V lookup: CDR1 SGHVS, CDR2 FNYEAQ. The CDR3 covers 12 residues. The germline V and J ends were trimmed by 3 bases and 5 bases, with 5 bases remaining between them. The CDR3 here is CASSFHNNEQFF. In nucleotides, the CDR3 is TGTGCCAGCAGCTTTCATAACAATGAGCAGTTCTTC.

The rearrangement uses TRBV19 and TRBJ2-3, with D perhaps TRBD2 (6 bases). Germline CDR1 reads LNHDA; CDR2 reads SQIVND (reference sequence). Trimming stripped 3 bases from V and 1 base from J, with 8 bases between. This CDR3 contains 14 residues. The CDR3 here is CASSIGTGTDTQYF. CDR3 in DNA: TGTGCCAGTAGTATCGGGACTGGCACAGATACGCAGTATTTT.

This chain joins TRBV5-1 and TRBJ1-4, with 7 positions matching TRBD1. V trimming: 0 bases; J trimming: 5 bases; junction bases outside the gene matches: 4. The CDR3 contains 15 residues. Germline values: CDR1 SGHRS, CDR2 YFSETQ. This chain's CDR3 is CASSLAGQQNEKLFF. DNA of the CDR3: TGCGCCAGCAGCTTGGCGGGACAGCAAAATGAAAAACTGTTTTTT.

The rearrangement joins TRBV6-2 or TRBV6-3 to TRBJ2-7; TRBD1 agrees at 10 bases. Germline CDR1 reads MNHEY; CDR2 reads SVGEGT. V was pared by 6 bases and J by 2 bases, with 4 bases of the junction left unmatched. CDR3 length: 14 residues. The CDR3 sequence: CASSYGQGAYEQYF. CDR3 bases: TGTGCCAGCAGCTATGGACAGGGGGCCTACGAGCAGTACTTC.